The T cell receptor (beta chain) under discussion was sequenced for a study of blood T cell repertoires in COVID-19. Study overall: Samples came from the United States, Italy and Spain, spanning acute and convalescent COVID-19. Sample material is recorded as cDNA or gDNA derived from T cells, B-cell-depleted T cells, or PBMCs.

In the authors' workflow: Quantification of nucleated cells was approximated via reference gene primer amplification. The data were produced by immunoSEQ multiplex PCR, yet TCRdb's version contains in-frame clones alone and is incomplete. The DNA was the basis for D and trimming; V, J and clone size are from that table. The sample yields 110,000 or so clones, 75% to 90% seen once. Germline V gives CDR1 SEHNR, CDR2 FQNEAQ (reference sequence). V lost 7 bases and J lost 6; bases outside the gene matches: 6. The CDR3 spans 13 residues. The source material was peripheral blood. The chain couples TRBV7-9 to TRBJ2-4; 7 bases fit TRBD2. The clonotype comes from a human donor in a cohort sampled during active COVID-19. The DNA for the CDR3 is TGTGCCAGCACCCGGGGGGAGGTAAACATTCAGTACTTC. Translating it yields CASTRGEVNIQYF.